The 2 T cell receptor beta chains below all came from one sample that was sequenced in a study of technical replicates of blood from several donors. This table comes from immunoSEQ multiplex PCR, and its TCRdb copy is limited to in-frame clones, with some not included. This sample yields 15,000 to 20,000 clones, of which roughly 91% are seen a single time; 10% to 15% belongs to the top ten. The specimen was PBMCs. These receptors originate from a human donor in good health.

The sample holds a few counts of this clone. The chain carries TRBV28 and TRBJ1-1, with D possibly matching TRBD1 (5 bases). CDR3 length: 15 amino acids. The V gene's germline CDR1 is MDHEN and CDR2 SYDVKM. Trimming took off 2 bases at V and 3 bases at J, with 13 bases between the two ends. This CDR3 is CASSLGAGWYTEAFF. In DNA, the CDR3 is TGTGCCAGCAGTTTAGGTGCAGGGTGGTACACTGAAGCTTTCTTT. The whole variable domain, remainder taken from reference TRBV28 and TRBJ1-1, is DVKVTQSSRYLVKRTGEKVFLECVQDMDHENMFWYRQDPGLGLRLIYFSYDVKMKEKGDIPEGYSVSREKKERFSLILESASTNQTSMYLCASSLGAGWYTEAFFGQGTRLTVV.

The chain carries TRBV5-1 and TRBJ2-6; the match to TRBD1 covers 9 bases. The germline V gene encodes CDR1 SGHRS and CDR2 YFSETQ. CDR3 length: 16 amino acids. J was trimmed by 0 bases and V by 3 bases; bases with no gene match: 1. CDR3 amino acids: CASSWTGASGANVLTF. Here the CDR3 DNA reads TGCGCCAGCAGCTGGACAGGGGCCTCTGGGGCCAACGTCCTGACTTTC.